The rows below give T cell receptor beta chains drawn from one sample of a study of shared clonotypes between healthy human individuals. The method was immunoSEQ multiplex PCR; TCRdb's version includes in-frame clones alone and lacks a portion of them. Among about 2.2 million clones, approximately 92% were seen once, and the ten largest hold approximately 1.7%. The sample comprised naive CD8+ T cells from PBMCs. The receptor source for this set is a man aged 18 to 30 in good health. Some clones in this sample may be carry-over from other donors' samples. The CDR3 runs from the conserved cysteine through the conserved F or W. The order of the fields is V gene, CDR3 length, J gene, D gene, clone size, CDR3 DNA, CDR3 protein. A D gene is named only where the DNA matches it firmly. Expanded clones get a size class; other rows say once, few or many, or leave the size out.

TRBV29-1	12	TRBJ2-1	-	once	TGCAGCGTTGAACTTCCCCTAGGCGAGCAGTTCTTC	CSVELPLGEQFF
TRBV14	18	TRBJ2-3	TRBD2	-	TGTGCCAGCAGCCAAGAAATAGCGGGAGACTTGGCGTCGGATACGCAGTATTTT	CASSQEIAGDLASDTQYF
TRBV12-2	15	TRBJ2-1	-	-	TGTGCAAGTCGATGGGACAGGGAACGGTACAATGAGCAGTTCTTC	CASRWDRERYNEQFF
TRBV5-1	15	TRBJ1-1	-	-	TGCGCCAGCAGCTTGGAGAACGCCCTGAACACTGAAGCTTTCTTT	CASSLENALNTEAFF
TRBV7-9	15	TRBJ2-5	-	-	TGTGCCAGCAGCTTATTCTCCGAGGTCGGGGAGACCCAGTACTTC	CASSLFSEVGETQYF
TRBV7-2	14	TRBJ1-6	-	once	TGTGCCAGCAGCTTAAGAGCGATAGGGTCACCCCTCCACTTT	CASSLRAIGSPLHF
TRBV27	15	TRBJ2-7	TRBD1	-	TGTGCCAGCAGTTTATCTGGGACAGCTCTATACGAGCAGTACTTC	CASSLSGTALYEQYF
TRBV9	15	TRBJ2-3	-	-	TGTGCCAGCAGCTTGACACCTTCTAGCACAGATACGCAGTATTTT	CASSLTPSSTDTQYF
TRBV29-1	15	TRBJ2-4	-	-	TGCAGCGTTGAAGATGTCAGAGACACGGTTATTGTAAAGTACTTC	CSVEDVRDTVIVKYF
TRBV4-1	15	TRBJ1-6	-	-	TGCGCCAGCAGCCAACTCACAGGGAACAATTCACCCCTCCACTTT	CASSQLTGNNSPLHF
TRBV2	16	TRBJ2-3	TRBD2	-	TGTGCCAGCAGTGATTTCGAGCGGGAGGTCCCAGATACGCAGTATTTT	CASSDFEREVPDTQYF
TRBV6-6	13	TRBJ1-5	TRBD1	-	TGTGCCAGCACGGACAGGGAGGATCAGCCCCAGCATTTT	CASTDREDQPQHF
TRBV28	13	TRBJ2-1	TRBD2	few	TGTGCCAGCAGTATAGGACTAGTGAATGAGCAGTTCTTC	CASSIGLVNEQFF
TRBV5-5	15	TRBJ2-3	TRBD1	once	TGTGCCAGCAGCGGGGACAGGTTAACCCTGGATACGCAGTATTTT	CASSGDRLTLDTQYF
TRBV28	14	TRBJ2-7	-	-	TGTGCCAGCCTGCGAGAGCCAAGCTCCTACGAGCAGTACTTC	CASLREPSSYEQYF
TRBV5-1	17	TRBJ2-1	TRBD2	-	TGCGCCAGCAGCCAACTAGCGGGAGGGCAGGCCTACAATGAGCAGTTCTTC	CASSQLAGGQAYNEQFF
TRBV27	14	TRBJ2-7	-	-	TGTGCCAGCAGTTTCGGCCGGTACATATACGAGCAGTACTTC	CASSFGRYIYEQYF
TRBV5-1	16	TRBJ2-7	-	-	TGCGCCAGCAACCGGGACGCCGTTGGGCCTTTGGAAGAGCAGTACTTC	CASNRDAVGPLEEQYF
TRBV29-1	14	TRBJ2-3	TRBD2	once	TGCAGCACATTAGCGGGAGGGACCACAGATACGCAGTATTTT	CSTLAGGTTDTQYF
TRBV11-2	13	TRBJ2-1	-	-	TGTGCCAGCAGCTCGGAGCAGGGAAATGAGCAGTTCTTC	CASSSEQGNEQFF
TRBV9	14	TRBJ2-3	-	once	TGTGCCAGCAGCCCCTCTGGAACTGTGGATACGCAGTATTTT	CASSPSGTVDTQYF
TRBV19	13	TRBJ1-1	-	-	TGTGCCAGTAGGCCGGGGGCCGGCACTGAAGCTTTCTTT	CASRPGAGTEAFF